This TCR beta chain stems from a study of regulatory T cells in long-lasting Graves disease. Overall study findings and caveats: TRBV28 was favored in persistent disease, as were TRBJ1-2 and TRBJ2-5.

On this clonotype: No antigen is known for it.

Trimming at V came to 8 bases and at J to 6 bases, leaving 8 bases not matched to a gene. This CDR3 comprises 13 residues. Arm-PCR of CDR3 regions and iRepertoire HTBI primers were the basis on which TCR beta libraries were built. A single record per CDR3 protein comes from TCRdb applying MiXCR to the multiplex PCR reads. The sample shows around 500,000 distinct CDR3 sequences, roughly 13% of them seen only once. Described time point: newly diagnosed GD, antithyroid drugs for less than 3 months. Extracted RNA from PBMCs served as the source of the TCR library. These records were also assigned to another study, of T cells in Graves' hyperthyroidism and ophthalmopathy.

Here the sequenced sample was peripheral blood mononuclear cells (PBMCs), taken at new diagnosis, from a patient treated with antithyroid drugs. The clonotype was recovered from a man in his thirties or forties with Graves disease. The chain recombines TRBV12-3 or TRBV12-4 with TRBJ1-2, with 8 nucleotides matching TRBD1. The CDR3 loop reads CASSAGQENGYTF. In DNA form, the CDR3 reads TGTGCCAGCTCAGCGGGACAGGAAAATGGCTACACCTTC.